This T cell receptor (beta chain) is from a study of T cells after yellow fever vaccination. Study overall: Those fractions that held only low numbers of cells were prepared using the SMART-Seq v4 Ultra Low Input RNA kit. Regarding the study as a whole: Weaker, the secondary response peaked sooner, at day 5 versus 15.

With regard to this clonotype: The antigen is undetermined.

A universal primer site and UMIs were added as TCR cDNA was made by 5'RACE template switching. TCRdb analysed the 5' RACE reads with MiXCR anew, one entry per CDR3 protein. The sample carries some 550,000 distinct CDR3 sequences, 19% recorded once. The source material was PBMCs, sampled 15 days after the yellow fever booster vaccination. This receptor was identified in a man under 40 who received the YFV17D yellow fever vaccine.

The CDR3 loop is CASSLSGYRGRLPSYGYTF. DNA for the CDR3: TGTGCCAGCAGTTTATCTGGGTACAGGGGCCGTCTACCTTCCTATGGCTACACCTTC. The genes are TRBV27 and TRBJ1-2; TRBD1 aligns across 7 bases. This CDR3 region has 19 residues. The V segment lost 0 bases and the J segment 4 bases; nucleotides outside the gene matches: 17. From germline, CDR1 is MNHEY and CDR2 SMNVEV (reference sequence).